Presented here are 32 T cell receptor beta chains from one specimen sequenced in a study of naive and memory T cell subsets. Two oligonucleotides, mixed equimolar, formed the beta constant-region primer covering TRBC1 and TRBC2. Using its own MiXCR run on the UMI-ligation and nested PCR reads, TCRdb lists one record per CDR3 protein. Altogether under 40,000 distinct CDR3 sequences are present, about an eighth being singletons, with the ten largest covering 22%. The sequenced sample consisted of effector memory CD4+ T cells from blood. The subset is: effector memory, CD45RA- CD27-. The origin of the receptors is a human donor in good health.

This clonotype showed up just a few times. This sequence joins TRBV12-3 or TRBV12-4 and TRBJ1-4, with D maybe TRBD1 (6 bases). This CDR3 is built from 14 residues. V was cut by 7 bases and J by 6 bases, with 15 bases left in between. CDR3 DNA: TGTGCCAGCAACCTCGAGGGGGTCGATGAAAAACTGTTTTTT. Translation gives CASNLEGVDEKLFF.

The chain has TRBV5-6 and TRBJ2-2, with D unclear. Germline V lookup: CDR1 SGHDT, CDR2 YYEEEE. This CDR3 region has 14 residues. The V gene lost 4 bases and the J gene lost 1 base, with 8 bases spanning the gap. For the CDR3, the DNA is TGTGCCAGCAGCGCCCCATTGAACACCGGGGAGCTGTTTTTT. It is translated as CASSAPLNTGELFF.

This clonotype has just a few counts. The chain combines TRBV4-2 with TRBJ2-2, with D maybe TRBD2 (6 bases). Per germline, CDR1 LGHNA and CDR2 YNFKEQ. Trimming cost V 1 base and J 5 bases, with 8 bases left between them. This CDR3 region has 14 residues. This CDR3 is CASSQVGGTGELFF. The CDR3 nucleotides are TGTGCCAGCAGCCAAGTTGGGGGGACCGGGGAGCTGTTTTTT.

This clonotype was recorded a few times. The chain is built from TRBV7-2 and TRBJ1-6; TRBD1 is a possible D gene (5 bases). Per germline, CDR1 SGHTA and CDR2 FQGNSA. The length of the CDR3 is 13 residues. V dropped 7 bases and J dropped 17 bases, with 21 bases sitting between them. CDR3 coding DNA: TGTGCCAGCACCCTAGGCGGGACGGACAAAATCCACTTT. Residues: CASTLGGTDKIHF.

The CDR3 bases are TGTGCCAGCAGCACGCGAGGACTAGCGGGACCCCGCCGGGATGACGAGCAGTACTTC. Its protein is CASSTRGLAGPRRDDEQYF. The chain uses TRBV21-1 and TRBJ2-7; the D call TRBD2 from the table was never checked on the DNA. TRBV21-1 is labeled a pseudogene. The CDR3 extends over 19 amino acids.

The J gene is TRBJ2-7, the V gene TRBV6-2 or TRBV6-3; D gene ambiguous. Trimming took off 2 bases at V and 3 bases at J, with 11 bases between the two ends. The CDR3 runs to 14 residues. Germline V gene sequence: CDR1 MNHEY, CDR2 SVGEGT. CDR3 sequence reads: CASSYGQSFYEQYF. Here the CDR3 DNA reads TGTGCCAGCAGTTACGGTCAAAGTTTCTACGAGCAGTACTTC.

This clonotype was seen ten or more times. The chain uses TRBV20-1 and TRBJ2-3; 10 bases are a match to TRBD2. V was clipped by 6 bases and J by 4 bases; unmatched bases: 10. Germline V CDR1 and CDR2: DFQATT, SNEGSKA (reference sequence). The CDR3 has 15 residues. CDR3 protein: CSAPRASGSADTQYF. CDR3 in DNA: TGCAGTGCCCCCCGGGCTAGCGGGAGTGCAGATACGCAGTATTTT.

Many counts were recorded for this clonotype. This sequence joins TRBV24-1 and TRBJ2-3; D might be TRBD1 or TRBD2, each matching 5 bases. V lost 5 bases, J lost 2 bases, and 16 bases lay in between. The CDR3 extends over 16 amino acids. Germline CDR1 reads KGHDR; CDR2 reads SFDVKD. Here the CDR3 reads CATSGPRDGPTDTQYF. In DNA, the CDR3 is TGTGCCACCAGTGGACCCCGGGACGGACCCACAGATACGCAGTATTTT.

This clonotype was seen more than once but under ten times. The CDR3 sequence is CATSRGGKDGEQYF. Here the CDR3 DNA reads TGTGCCACCAGCAGAGGTGGGAAAGATGGCGAGCAGTACTTC. The J gene is TRBJ2-7, the V gene TRBV15; D not certain. CDR1 LNHNV and CDR2 YYDKDF come from the germline V gene (reference sequence). Trimming shortened V by 1 base and J by 6 bases, and 13 bases separated the two germline ends. The CDR3 extends over 14 amino acids.

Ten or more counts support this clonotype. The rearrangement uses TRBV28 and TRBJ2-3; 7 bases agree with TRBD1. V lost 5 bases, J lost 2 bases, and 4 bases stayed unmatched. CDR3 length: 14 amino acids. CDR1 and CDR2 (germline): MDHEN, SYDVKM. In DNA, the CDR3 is TGTGCCAGCAGTCCACAGGGGCACACAGATACGCAGTATTTT. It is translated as CASSPQGHTDTQYF.

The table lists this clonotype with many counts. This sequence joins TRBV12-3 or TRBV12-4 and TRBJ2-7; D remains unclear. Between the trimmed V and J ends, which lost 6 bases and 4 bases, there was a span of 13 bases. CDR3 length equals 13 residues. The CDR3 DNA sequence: TGTGCCAGCAGCTCCCCAGAGAAATACGAGCAGTACTTC. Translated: CASSSPEKYEQYF.

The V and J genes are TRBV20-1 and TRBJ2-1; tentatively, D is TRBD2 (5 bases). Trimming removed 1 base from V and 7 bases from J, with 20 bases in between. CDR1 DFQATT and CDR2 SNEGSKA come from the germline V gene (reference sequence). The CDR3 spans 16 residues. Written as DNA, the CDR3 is TGCAGTGCTAGAGGGCCCCGGGATACCTCCCGGAATGAGCAGTTCTTC. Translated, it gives CSARGPRDTSRNEQFF.

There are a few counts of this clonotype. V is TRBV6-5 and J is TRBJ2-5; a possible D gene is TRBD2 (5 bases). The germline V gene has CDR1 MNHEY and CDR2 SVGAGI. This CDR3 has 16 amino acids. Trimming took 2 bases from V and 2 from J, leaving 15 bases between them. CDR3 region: CASSYGRIAKQETQYF. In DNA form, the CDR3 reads TGTGCCAGCAGTTACGGTAGGATAGCGAAGCAAGAGACCCAGTACTTC.

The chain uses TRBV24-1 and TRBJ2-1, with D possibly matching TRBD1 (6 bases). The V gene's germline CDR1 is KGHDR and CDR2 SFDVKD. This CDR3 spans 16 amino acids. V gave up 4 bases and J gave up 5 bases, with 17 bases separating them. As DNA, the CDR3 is TGTGCCACCAGTGAACACGGGACAACCCACCACAATGAGCAGTTCTTC. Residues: CATSEHGTTHHNEQFF.

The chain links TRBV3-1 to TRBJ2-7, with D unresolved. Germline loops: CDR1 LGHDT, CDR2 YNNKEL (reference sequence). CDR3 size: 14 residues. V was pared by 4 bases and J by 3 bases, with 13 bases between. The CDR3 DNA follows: TGTGCCAGCAGCCCGTTGGACCAAGTCTACGAGCAGTACTTC. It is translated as CASSPLDQVYEQYF.

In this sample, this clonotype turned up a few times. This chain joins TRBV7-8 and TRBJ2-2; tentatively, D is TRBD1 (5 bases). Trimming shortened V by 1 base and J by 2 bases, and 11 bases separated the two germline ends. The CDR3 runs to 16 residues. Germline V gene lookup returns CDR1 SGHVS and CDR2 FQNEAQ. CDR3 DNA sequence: TGTGCCAGCAGCTTAGGTCCCCAGGGAAACACCGGGGAGCTGTTTTTT. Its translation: CASSLGPQGNTGELFF. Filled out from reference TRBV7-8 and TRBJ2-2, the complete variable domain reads GAGVSQSPRYKVAKRGQDVALRCDPISGHVSLFWYQQALGQGPEFLTYFQNEAQLDKSGLPSDRFFAERPEGSVSTLKIQRTQQEDSAVYLCASSLGPQGNTGELFFGEGSRLTVL.

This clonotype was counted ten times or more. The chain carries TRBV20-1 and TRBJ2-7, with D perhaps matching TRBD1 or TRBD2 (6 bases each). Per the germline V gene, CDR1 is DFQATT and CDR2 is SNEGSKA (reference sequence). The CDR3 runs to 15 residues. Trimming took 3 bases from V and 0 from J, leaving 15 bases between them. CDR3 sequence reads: CSASNIGGLSYEQYF. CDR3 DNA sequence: TGCAGTGCTAGTAATATCGGGGGCCTCTCCTACGAGCAGTACTTC.

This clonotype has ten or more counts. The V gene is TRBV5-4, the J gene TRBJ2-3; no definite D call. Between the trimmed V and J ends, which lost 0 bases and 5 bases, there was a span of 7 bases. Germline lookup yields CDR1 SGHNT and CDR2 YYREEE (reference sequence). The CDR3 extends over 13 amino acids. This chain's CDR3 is CASSLDLEDTQYF. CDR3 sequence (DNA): TGTGCCAGCAGCTTGGACCTAGAAGATACGCAGTATTTT.

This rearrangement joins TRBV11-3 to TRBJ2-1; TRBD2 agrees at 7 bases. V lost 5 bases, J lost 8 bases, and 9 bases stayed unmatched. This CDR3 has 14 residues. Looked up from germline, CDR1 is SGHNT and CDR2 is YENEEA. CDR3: CASSPGLDGDEQFF. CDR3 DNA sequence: TGTGCCAGCAGCCCTGGACTAGATGGCGATGAGCAGTTCTTC. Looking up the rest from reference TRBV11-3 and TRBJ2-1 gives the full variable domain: EAGVVQSPRYKIIEKKQPVAFWCNPISGHNTLYWYLQNLGQGPELLIRYENEEAVDDSQLPKDRFSAERLKGVDSTLKIQPAELGDSAVYLCASSPGLDGDEQFFGPGTRLTVL.

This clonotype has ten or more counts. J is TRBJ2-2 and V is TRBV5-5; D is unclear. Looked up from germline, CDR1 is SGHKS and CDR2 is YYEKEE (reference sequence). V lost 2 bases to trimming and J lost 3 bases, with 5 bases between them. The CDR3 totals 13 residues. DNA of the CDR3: TGTGCCAGCAGCTTTCGAGACACCGGGGAGCTGTTTTTT. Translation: CASSFRDTGELFF.

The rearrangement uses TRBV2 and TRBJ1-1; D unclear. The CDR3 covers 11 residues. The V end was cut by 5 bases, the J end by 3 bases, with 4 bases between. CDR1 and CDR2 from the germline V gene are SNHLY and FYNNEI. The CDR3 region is CASSYYTEAFF. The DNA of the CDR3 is TGTGCCAGCAGTTACTACACTGAAGCTTTCTTT.

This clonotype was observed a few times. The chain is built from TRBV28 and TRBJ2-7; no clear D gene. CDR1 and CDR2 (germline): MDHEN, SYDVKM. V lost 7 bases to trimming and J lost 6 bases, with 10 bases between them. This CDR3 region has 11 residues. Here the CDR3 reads CASNSNGEQYF. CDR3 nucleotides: TGTGCCAGCAACTCGAATGGCGAGCAGTACTTC.

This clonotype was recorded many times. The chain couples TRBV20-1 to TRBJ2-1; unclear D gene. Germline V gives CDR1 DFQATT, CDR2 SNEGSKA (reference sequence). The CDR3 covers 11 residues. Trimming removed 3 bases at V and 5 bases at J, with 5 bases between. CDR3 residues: CSASRNNEQFF. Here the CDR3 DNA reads TGCAGTGCTAGTCGGAACAATGAGCAGTTCTTC.

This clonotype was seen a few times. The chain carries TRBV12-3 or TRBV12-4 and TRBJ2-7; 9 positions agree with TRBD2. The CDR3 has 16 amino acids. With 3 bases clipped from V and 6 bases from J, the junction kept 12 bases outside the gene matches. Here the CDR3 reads CASSFRVAGAIFEQYF. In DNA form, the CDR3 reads TGTGCCAGCAGTTTCCGGGTAGCGGGAGCCATATTCGAGCAGTACTTC.

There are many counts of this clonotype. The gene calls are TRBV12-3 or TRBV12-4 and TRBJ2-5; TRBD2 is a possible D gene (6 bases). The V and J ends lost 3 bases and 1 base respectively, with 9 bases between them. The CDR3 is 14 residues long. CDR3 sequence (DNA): TGTGCCAGCAGTTTTGGGGGGAGCCAAGAGACCCAGTACTTC. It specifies CASSFGGSQETQYF.

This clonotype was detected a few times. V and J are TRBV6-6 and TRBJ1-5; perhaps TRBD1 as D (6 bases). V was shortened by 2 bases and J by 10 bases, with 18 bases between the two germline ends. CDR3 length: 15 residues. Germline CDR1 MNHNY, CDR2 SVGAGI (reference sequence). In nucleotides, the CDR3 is TGTGCCAGCAGTTACGGGCAGGGGTCTGAGTATCCCCAGCATTTT. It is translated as CASSYGQGSEYPQHF.

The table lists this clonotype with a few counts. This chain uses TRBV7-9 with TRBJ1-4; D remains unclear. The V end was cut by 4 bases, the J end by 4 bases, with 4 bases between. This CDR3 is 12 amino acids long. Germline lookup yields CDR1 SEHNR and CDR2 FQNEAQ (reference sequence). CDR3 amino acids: CASSSLNEKLFF. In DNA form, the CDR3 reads TGTGCCAGCAGCTCCCTTAATGAAAAACTGTTTTTT.

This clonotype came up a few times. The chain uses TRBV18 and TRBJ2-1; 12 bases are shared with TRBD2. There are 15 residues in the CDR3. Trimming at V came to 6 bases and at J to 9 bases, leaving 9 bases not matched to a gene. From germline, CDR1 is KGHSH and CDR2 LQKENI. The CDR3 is CASSPGLAGLSEQFF. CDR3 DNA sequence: TGTGCCAGCTCTCCAGGACTAGCGGGACTAAGTGAGCAGTTCTTC.

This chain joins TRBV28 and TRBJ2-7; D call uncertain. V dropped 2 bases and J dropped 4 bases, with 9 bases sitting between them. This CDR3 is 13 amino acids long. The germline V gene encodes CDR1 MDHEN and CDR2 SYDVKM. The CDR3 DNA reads TGTGCCAGCAGTTTAATCTCGGAGTACGAGCAGTACTTC. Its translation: CASSLISEYEQYF.

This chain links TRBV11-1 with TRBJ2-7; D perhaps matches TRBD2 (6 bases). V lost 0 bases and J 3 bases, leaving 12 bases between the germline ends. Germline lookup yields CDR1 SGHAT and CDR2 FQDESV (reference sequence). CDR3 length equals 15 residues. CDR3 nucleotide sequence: TGTGCCAGCAGCTTAGCAGCCCAGACTAGCTACGAGCAGTACTTC. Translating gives CASSLAAQTSYEQYF.

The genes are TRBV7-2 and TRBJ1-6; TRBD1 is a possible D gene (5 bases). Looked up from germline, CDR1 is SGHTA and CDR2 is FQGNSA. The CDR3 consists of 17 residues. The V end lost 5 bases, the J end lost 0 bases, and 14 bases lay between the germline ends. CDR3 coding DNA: TGTGCCAGCAGCCAGAGACAGAGGAGCTCCTATAATTCACCCCTCCACTTT. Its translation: CASSQRQRSSYNSPLHF.

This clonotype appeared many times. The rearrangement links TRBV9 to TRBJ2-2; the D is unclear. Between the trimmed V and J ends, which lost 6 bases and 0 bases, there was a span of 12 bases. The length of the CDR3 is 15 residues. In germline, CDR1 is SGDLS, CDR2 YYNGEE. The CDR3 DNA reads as TGTGCCAGCACGGTGGGTGTCGCGAACACCGGGGAGCTGTTTTTT. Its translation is CASTVGVANTGELFF.